This TCR beta chain was identified in a study of blood T cells in healthy people across ages. General study points: Diversity of TCR beta per million T cells declined in a roughly linear way with age.

From germline, CDR1 is SGHTA and CDR2 FQGTGA. With 1 base removed from V and 6 bases from J, the gap between germline ends came to 9 bases. The CDR3 consists of 14 residues. This clonotype has just a few counts. Its antigen is as yet unknown. A J-beta primer mix and a sample-barcoded 5' primer were used in a second PCR of roughly 6 to 11 cycles. Sequencing of every sample gave 3 million or more CDR3-containing paired-end reads. TCRdb reanalysed the 5' RACE reads using MiXCR and keeps one entry per CDR3 protein. The table includes over 750,000 distinct CDR3 sequences, 20% to 30% detected once. These data also formed part of another study, on T cells of mothers and their children. According to that study: The TCR beta CDR3 read count exceeded 8 million for each mother and was around 3.1 million for each child.

The sequencing sample was made of blood. The chain is built from TRBV7-3 and TRBJ2-2, with D hard to call. This TCR came from a boy under 18 in good health. The CDR3 DNA is TGTGCCAGCAGCTTAAGCGACGGACCCGGGGAGCTGTTTTTT. Amino acids: CASSLSDGPGELFF.